This passage covers 18 T cell receptor beta chains from one sample sequenced in a study of blood T cell repertoires in COVID-19. Assay used: immunoSEQ multiplex PCR; TCRdb lists only in-frame clones, some missing. Counted here are roughly 100,000 clones, about 88% occurring once; the ten biggest clones make up under 8%. Sequenced sample: peripheral blood. These receptors were obtained from a human donor in a cohort sampled during active COVID-19.

This clone came up a few times. The rearrangement joins TRBV2 to TRBJ2-7, with a weak D call TRBD1 (6 bases). The CDR3 runs 12 residues. CDR1 is SNHLY, CDR2 FYNNEI, per germline. V lost 3 bases and J lost 6, with 9 bases in between. This CDR3 is CASSEDRGEQYF. In nucleotides, the CDR3 is TGTGCCAGCAGTGAGGACAGAGGCGAGCAGTACTTC.

V and J are TRBV4-2 and TRBJ2-7, with 8 bases aligning to TRBD2. The junction had 10 bases not matched to a gene; V was cut back by 0 bases and J by 0 bases. The length of the CDR3 is 18 residues. Germline lookup yields CDR1 LGHNA and CDR2 YNFKEQ. CDR3 region: CASSQEGPAGEGSYEQYF. The CDR3 region has the DNA TGTGCCAGCAGCCAAGAAGGGCCAGCGGGAGAGGGCTCCTACGAGCAGTACTTC.

V gene TRBV5-4 combines with J gene TRBJ2-1; D possibly corresponds to TRBD2 (6 bases). The CDR3 spans 16 residues. V lost 0 bases and J lost 2, with 12 bases in between. Germline CDR1 is SGHNT and CDR2 is YYREEE (reference sequence). The CDR3, as DNA: TGTGCCAGCAGCTTGGGGGGCGGGATCGCCTACAATGAGCAGTTCTTC. As protein: CASSLGGGIAYNEQFF.

This clone was counted once. This chain connects TRBV5-1 to TRBJ2-7, with TRBD2 identical over 9 bases. Trimming cost V 0 bases and J 5 bases; bases outside gene matches: 3. The germline V gene has CDR1 SGHRS and CDR2 YFSETQ. The CDR3 has 14 amino acids. The CDR3 loop reads CASSLASGVNEQYF. The CDR3 region has the DNA TGCGCCAGCAGCTTGGCTAGCGGGGTGAACGAGCAGTACTTC.

V usage is TRBV12-3 or TRBV12-4 and J usage is TRBJ1-1; no reliable D call. The CDR3 is 12 amino acids. Trimming shortened V by 5 bases and J by 3 bases, and 7 bases separated the two germline ends. In nucleotides, the CDR3 is TGTGCCAGCAGTCCGAGGTACACTGAAGCTTTCTTT. It yields the protein CASSPRYTEAFF.

The genes are TRBV2 and TRBJ1-3, with D possibly being TRBD1 (6 bases). CDR3 length equals 13 residues. The germline V and J ends were trimmed by 7 bases and 4 bases, with 11 bases remaining between them. Germline CDR1 is SNHLY and CDR2 is FYNNEI. This CDR3 reads CASTGTSGNTIYF. As DNA, the CDR3 is TGTGCCAGCACAGGGACATCCGGAAACACCATATATTTT.

The gene calls are TRBV9 and TRBJ2-3, with 7 bases identical to TRBD2. The CDR3 runs 16 residues. Germline-derived CDR1 and CDR2 are SGDLS and YYNGEE. The trim removed 3 bases at V and 6 bases at J, leaving 13 bases unmatched. In DNA form, the CDR3 reads TGTGCCAGCAGCGAGACGGGACTACCCCGGGGTGATACGCAGTATTTT. Its protein is CASSETGLPRGDTQYF.

The rearrangement joins TRBV3-1 (or the pseudogene TRBV3-2) to TRBJ2-1, with 8 bases matching TRBD2. This CDR3 comprises 16 residues. The germline V gene encodes CDR1 LGHDT and CDR2 YNNKEL (reference sequence). V shed 1 base, J shed 4 bases, and the junction held 6 bases outside the gene matches. The CDR3 coding sequence is TGTGCCAGCAGCCAAGTATCGGGGGGGGATTACAATGAGCAGTTCTTC. This gives the protein CASSQVSGGDYNEQFF.

This clone was seen only a few times. V gene TRBV5-4 combines with J gene TRBJ2-7; a possible D gene is TRBD2 (8 bases). V was trimmed by 0 bases and J by 5 bases, leaving 21 bases between them. The germline gives CDR1 SGHNT, CDR2 YYREEE (reference sequence). This CDR3 is built from 17 residues. The CDR3 coding sequence is TGTGCCAGCAGCTTGGTCCAGGGGGATACGGGGGGGGACGAGCAGTACTTC. Protein product: CASSLVQGDTGGDEQYF.

The genes are TRBV3-1 (or the pseudogene TRBV3-2) and TRBJ2-1, with a possible D match to TRBD2 (5 bases). V was trimmed by 0 bases and J by 0 bases, leaving 12 bases between them. The CDR3 extends over 17 amino acids. The germline V gene encodes CDR1 LGHDT and CDR2 YNNKEL (reference sequence). The CDR3 here is CASSQDKELDSYNEQFF. Here the CDR3 DNA reads TGTGCCAGCAGCCAAGATAAGGAACTAGACTCCTACAATGAGCAGTTCTTC.

The rearrangement links TRBV7-2 to TRBJ1-5; 7 bases match TRBD1. V trimming: 0 bases; J trimming: 0 bases; junction bases outside the gene matches: 2. Germline CDR1 reads SGHTA; CDR2 reads FQGNSA. This CDR3 has 16 amino acids. In nucleotides, the CDR3 is TGTGCCAGCAGCTTAGCAGGGGGCTATAGCAATCAGCCCCAGCATTTT. This sequence encodes CASSLAGGYSNQPQHF. Using reference TRBV7-2 and TRBJ1-5 for the parts outside the CDR3, the full variable domain is GAGVSQSPSNKVTEKGKDVELRCDPISGHTALYWYRQSLGQGLEFLIYFQGNSAPDKSGLPSDRFSAERTGGSVSTLTIQRTQQEDSAVYLCASSLAGGYSNQPQHFGDGTRLSIL.

This clone came up once. The genes are TRBV7-9 and TRBJ2-3, with 12 bases that match TRBD2. Germline trimming cut 6 bases from V and 2 bases from J; bases unmatched to any gene: 9. Germline CDR1 reads SEHNR; CDR2 reads FQNEAQ (reference sequence). The CDR3 is 17 residues long. In DNA, the CDR3 is TGTGCCAGCAGTCCGCTGACTAGCGGGGGCTACACAGATACGCAGTATTTT. Protein sequence: CASSPLTSGGYTDTQYF.

This clone was observed a handful of times. The gene calls are TRBV7-9 and TRBJ2-3; D might be TRBD2 (5 bases). This CDR3 comprises 17 residues. The ends were cut back, 1 base at V and 0 bases at J, with 14 bases in the middle. The germline V gene has CDR1 SEHNR and CDR2 FQNEAQ (reference sequence). In nucleotides, the CDR3 is TGTGCCAGCAGCTTAGTTTCTTCGGAGGACAGCACAGATACGCAGTATTTT. Its protein is CASSLVSSEDSTDTQYF.

The V and J genes are TRBV2 and TRBJ1-3; D remains ambiguous. The CDR3 is 12 residues long. The ends were cut back, 8 bases at V and 0 bases at J, with 5 bases in the middle. Per the germline V gene, CDR1 is SNHLY and CDR2 is FYNNEI. CDR3 loop: CASSRSGNTIYF. The DNA of the CDR3 is TGTGCCAGCTCCCGCTCTGGAAACACCATATATTTT.

This clone has more than one count but fewer than ten. Distinct nucleotide sequences in the sample also encode this CDR3. The chain has TRBV5-1 and TRBJ2-3; tentatively, D is TRBD2 (6 bases). V was shortened by 0 bases and J by 1 base, with 6 bases between the two germline ends. The CDR3 runs to 14 residues. Germline assignment: CDR1 SGHRS and CDR2 YFSETQ. The CDR3 region has the DNA TGCGCCAGCAGCTTGGGCGGGGGCACAGATACGCAGTATTTT. This codes for CASSLGGGTDTQYF. Supplemented by reference TRBV5-1 and TRBJ2-3, the full variable domain reads KAGVTQTPRYLIKTRGQQVTLSCSPISGHRSVSWYQQTPGQGLQFLFEYFSETQRNKGNFPGRFSGRQFSNSRSEMNVSTLELGDSALYLCASSLGGGTDTQYFGPGTRLTVL.

The rearrangement joins TRBV5-1 to TRBJ1-1; D not resolved. With 5 bases removed from V and 1 base from J, the gap between germline ends came to 15 bases. Germline lookup yields CDR1 SGHRS and CDR2 YFSETQ. The CDR3 is made up of 15 amino acids. In nucleotides, the CDR3 is TGCGCCAGCAGGGGGTCTTCGGGAGGGAACACTGAAGCTTTCTTT. This translates into CASRGSSGGNTEAFF.

This chain uses TRBV3-1 (or the pseudogene TRBV3-2) with TRBJ2-5; weak D call: TRBD2 (7 bases). The CDR3 sequence is 19 residues long. Germline lookup yields CDR1 LGHDT and CDR2 YNNKEL (reference sequence). Trimming cost V 0 bases and J 4 bases, with 24 bases left between them. Here the CDR3 reads CASSQDRGEGVLGGETQYF. Written as DNA, the CDR3 is TGTGCCAGCAGCCAAGATAGGGGGGAGGGCGTTTTGGGAGGAGAGACCCAGTACTTC.

The rearrangement joins TRBV18 to TRBJ2-7; D is unclear. V shed 3 bases and J shed 7 bases, with 13 bases lying between them. Germline-derived CDR1 and CDR2 are KGHSH and LQKENI. The CDR3 is made up of 13 amino acids. The CDR3 DNA reads as TGTGCCAGCTCACCCTCTTCAAACCGGGAGCAGTACTTC. It encodes CASSPSSNREQYF.